These 27 T cell receptor beta chains were all obtained from the same sample, sequenced in a study of monozygotic twins with cystic fibrosis. Generated by immunoSEQ multiplex PCR, the TCRdb table keeps only in-frame clones and is missing some. The table includes around 30,000 clones, roughly 96% detected once. The sequencing input was blood. These TCRs come from a girl between 2 and 10 years old with cystic fibrosis.

The chain has TRBV10-3 and TRBJ1-2, with a tentative D call TRBD1 (5 bases). CDR1 is ENHRY and CDR2 is SYGVKD in the germline V gene. Trimming took off 0 bases at V and 4 bases at J, with 15 bases between the two ends. The CDR3 length is 16 residues. The CDR3 protein is CAISESGVASTYGYTF. CDR3 DNA sequence: TGTGCCATCAGTGAGTCGGGGGTGGCGTCTACCTATGGCTACACCTTC.

This clone is a singleton in its sample. CDR3 nucleotides: TGTGCCAGCAGCTTAGCCCCGAACACCGGGGAGCTGTTTTTT. It is translated as CASSLAPNTGELFF. J is TRBJ2-2 and V is TRBV11-2, with D unresolved. The CDR3 consists of 14 residues. V lost 1 base, J lost 0 bases, and 3 bases lay in between. Germline V gene sequence: CDR1 SGHAT, CDR2 FQNNGV.

This chain joins TRBV19 and TRBJ1-5, with 9 bases lining up with TRBD1. V was clipped by 5 bases and J by 9 bases; unmatched bases: 8. Germline values: CDR1 LNHDA, CDR2 SQIVND (reference sequence). The CDR3 is 14 amino acids. The CDR3 is CASSGDRAQGPQHF. DNA of the CDR3: TGTGCCAGTAGTGGGGACAGGGCGCAGGGGCCCCAGCATTTT.

The chain links TRBV27 to TRBJ2-7, with TRBD1 as a possible D gene (6 bases). Germline values: CDR1 MNHEY, CDR2 SMNVEV (reference sequence). Deletions cut 2 bases from V and 3 bases from J, with 14 bases between. CDR3 length equals 15 residues. CDR3 loop: CASSLLPGTNYEQYF. CDR3 DNA: TGTGCCAGCAGTTTACTTCCCGGGACAAACTACGAGCAGTACTTC.

This rearrangement joins TRBV9 to TRBJ1-2; the match to TRBD1 covers 9 bases. Trimming took 4 bases from V and 5 from J; bases not matched to a gene: 18. Per germline, CDR1 SGDLS and CDR2 YYNGEE. CDR3 length: 18 amino acids. The DNA of the CDR3 is TGTGCCAGCAGCCCAAGTTTCCGGGACAGGGAACGTTATTATGGCTACACCTTC. Translated: CASSPSFRDRERYYGYTF.

The chain is built from TRBV7-2 and TRBJ2-3, with TRBD2 matching over 9 bases. Germline V gene sequence: CDR1 SGHTA, CDR2 FQGNSA. Germline trimming cut 2 bases from V and 1 base from J; bases unmatched to any gene: 10. The length of the CDR3 is 18 residues. The CDR3 is CASSLKAGGRVGTDTQYF. CDR3 DNA: TGTGCCAGCAGCTTAAAAGCGGGGGGCCGTGTTGGCACAGATACGCAGTATTTT.

The chain uses TRBV19 and TRBJ2-6, with TRBD1 matching 8 bases. CDR3 size: 17 residues. Germline V CDR1 and CDR2: LNHDA, SQIVND (reference sequence). With V trimmed by 4 bases and J by 0 bases, 5 bases remained unmatched. This CDR3 reads CASSTQGGNSGANVLTF. In DNA, the CDR3 is TGTGCCAGTAGTACACAGGGGGGAAACTCTGGGGCCAACGTCCTGACTTTC.

The V call is TRBV11-2, the J call TRBJ1-1; D is possibly TRBD1 (5 bases). Trimming shortened V by 5 bases and J by 4 bases, and 11 bases separated the two germline ends. Germline CDR1 SGHAT, CDR2 FQNNGV. The CDR3 runs 13 residues. The CDR3 sequence: CASSPGGGTEAFF. CDR3 sequence (DNA): TGTGCCAGCAGCCCCGGGGGGGGCACTGAAGCTTTCTTT. Full variable domain (remainder filled in from reference TRBV11-2 and TRBJ1-1): EAGVAQSPRYKIIEKRQSVAFWCNPISGHATLYWYQQILGQGPKLLIQFQNNGVVDDSQLPKDRFSAERLKGVDSTLKIQPAKLEDSAVYLCASSPGGGTEAFFGQGTRLTVV.

The V call is TRBV27, the J call TRBJ2-3; 9 bases fit TRBD2. Germline CDR1 reads MNHEY; CDR2 reads SMNVEV (reference sequence). With 6 bases clipped from V and 0 bases from J, the junction kept 7 bases outside the gene matches. This CDR3 has 16 amino acids. The chain's CDR3 is CASRDYSGGSTDTQYF. The CDR3 DNA follows: TGTGCCAGCAGGGACTATAGCGGGGGAAGCACAGATACGCAGTATTTT.

The rearrangement uses TRBV27 and TRBJ2-7; D unresolved. Trimming shortened V by 2 bases and J by 0 bases, and 5 bases separated the two germline ends. From germline, CDR1 is MNHEY and CDR2 SMNVEV (reference sequence). This CDR3 region has 13 residues. The DNA for the CDR3 is TGTGCCAGCAGTTTAGGCATCTCCTACGAGCAGTACTTC. The encoded protein is CASSLGISYEQYF.

This sequence joins TRBV5-1 and TRBJ2-1, with 12 nucleotides matching TRBD2. The CDR3 spans 16 residues. Germline V gene data show CDR1 as SGHRS and CDR2 as YFSETQ. Germline trimming cut 0 bases from V and 7 bases from J; bases unmatched to any gene: 5. CDR3: CASSLAGLAGLNEQFF. The CDR3 nucleotides read TGCGCCAGCAGCTTGGCCGGACTAGCGGGACTGAATGAGCAGTTCTTC.

The CDR3 region has the DNA TGTGCCAGCAGTGAACGACCATCTGGAAACACCATATATTTT. Translating gives CASSERPSGNTIYF. V is TRBV6-1 and J is TRBJ1-3, with no clear D. From germline, CDR1 is MNHNS and CDR2 SASEGT. The CDR3 has 14 residues. V was clipped by 2 bases and J by 1 base, with 6 bases between them.

This chain connects TRBV23-1 to TRBJ2-7; 9 bases map to TRBD1. TRBV23-1 is an ORF for which the function is uncertain. CDR3 length equals 15 residues. V was pared by 3 bases and J by 3 bases, with 6 bases of the junction left unmatched. The CDR3 region has the DNA TGCGCCAGCAGTCATGGACAGGGGTTGTGCTACGAGCAGTACTTC. This gives the protein CASSHGQGLCYEQYF.

In this sample, this clone turned up once. The chain joins TRBV5-1 to TRBJ2-7, with D possibly being TRBD2 (5 bases). V lost 5 bases, J lost 3 bases, and 18 bases lay in between. Germline-derived CDR1 and CDR2 are SGHRS and YFSETQ. The CDR3 extends over 15 amino acids. CDR3 region: CASSLNSELNYEQYF. The CDR3 DNA reads as TGCGCCAGCAGTCTTAATAGCGAGTTAAACTACGAGCAGTACTTC.

This chain uses TRBV5-8 with TRBJ2-3, with a possible D match to TRBD2 (6 bases). CDR1 is SGHTS, CDR2 YDEGEE, per germline. V lost 2 bases, J lost 2 bases, and 15 bases lay in between. CDR3 length equals 16 residues. CDR3 DNA sequence: TGTGCCAGCAGCTTCCTAGGGACTTTCACCACAGATACGCAGTATTTT. It yields the protein CASSFLGTFTTDTQYF.

The chain employs TRBV5-1 and TRBJ2-5, with TRBD2 identical over 10 bases. CDR1 is SGHRS, CDR2 YFSETQ, per germline. This CDR3 is 18 amino acids long. The trim removed 0 bases at V and 5 bases at J, leaving 13 bases unmatched. In DNA form, the CDR3 reads TGCGCCAGCAGCTTGGTTTGGCCCCTAGCGGGAGTAGATGAGACCCAGTACTTC. Translated: CASSLVWPLAGVDETQYF. Combining the CDR3 with reference TRBV5-1 and TRBJ2-5 gives the whole variable domain KAGVTQTPRYLIKTRGQQVTLSCSPISGHRSVSWYQQTPGQGLQFLFEYFSETQRNKGNFPGRFSGRQFSNSRSEMNVSTLELGDSALYLCASSLVWPLAGVDETQYFGPGTRLLVL.

This sequence joins TRBV19 and TRBJ2-5; D perhaps matches TRBD2 (6 bases). V was clipped by 4 bases and J by 5 bases, with 11 bases between them. The CDR3 length is 13 residues. The V gene's germline CDR1 is LNHDA and CDR2 SQIVND (reference sequence). The CDR3 loop is CASSTLRDETQYF. The CDR3 DNA reads as TGTGCCAGTAGTACGTTGCGGGACGAGACCCAGTACTTC.

The rearrangement links TRBV5-1 to TRBJ2-7, with 8 bases lining up with TRBD1. This CDR3 has 16 residues. Germline V gives CDR1 SGHRS, CDR2 YFSETQ. The V and J ends lost 0 bases and 1 base, in that order; junction bases with no gene match: 6. CDR3 sequence: CASSLGGTGGSYEQYF. In DNA form, the CDR3 reads TGCGCCAGCAGCTTGGGGGGGACAGGAGGTTCCTACGAGCAGTACTTC.

The gene calls are TRBV7-9 and TRBJ2-3; a weak D match, TRBD1 (5 bases). CDR3 length: 16 residues. Germline CDR1 and CDR2: SEHNR and FQNEAQ (reference sequence). V was cut by 1 base and J by 0 bases, with 11 bases left in between. Here the CDR3 reads CASSLERGPSTDTQYF. CDR3 nucleotides: TGTGCCAGCAGCTTAGAAAGGGGTCCAAGCACAGATACGCAGTATTTT. Together with reference TRBV7-9 and TRBJ2-3, the CDR3 gives the full variable domain: DTGVSQNPRHKITKRGQNVTFRCDPISEHNRLYWYRQTLGQGPEFLTYFQNEAQLEKSRLLSDRFSAERPKGSFSTLEIQRTEQGDSAMYLCASSLERGPSTDTQYFGPGTRLTVL.

In its sample, this clone was seen once. V is TRBV14 and J is TRBJ2-3; possibly TRBD1 for D (6 bases). The V gene lost 2 bases and the J gene lost 2 bases, with 14 bases spanning the gap. The CDR3 consists of 16 residues. Germline V lookup: CDR1 SGHDN, CDR2 FVKESK. CDR3 region: CASSQLTGQNTDTQYF. The CDR3 DNA is TGTGCCAGCAGCCAATTAACGGGACAAAACACAGATACGCAGTATTTT.

The chain is built from TRBV2 and TRBJ2-5, with D perhaps TRBD1 (5 bases). The V and J ends lost 6 bases and 1 base respectively, with 12 bases between them. The CDR3 totals 14 residues. Germline V gene sequence: CDR1 SNHLY, CDR2 FYNNEI. This CDR3 is CASRGSQVQETQYF. The CDR3 DNA is TGTGCCAGCAGGGGGTCACAGGTCCAAGAGACCCAGTACTTC.

V usage is TRBV9 and J usage is TRBJ2-5; weak D call: TRBD2 (6 bases). Trimming stripped 4 bases from V and 2 bases from J, with 9 bases between. Germline CDR1 and CDR2: SGDLS and YYNGEE. CDR3 size: 13 residues. Written as DNA, the CDR3 is TGTGCCAGCAGCCGGGACTTTCAAGAGACCCAGTACTTC. Translating it yields CASSRDFQETQYF.

The chain uses TRBV30 and TRBJ2-3, with D maybe TRBD2 (5 bases). Trimming cost V 5 bases and J 4 bases, with 10 bases left between them. The CDR3 loop spans 12 amino acids. Germline CDR1 is GTSNPN and CDR2 is SVGIG (reference sequence). The CDR3 loop reads CAWGSGPDTQYF. CDR3 in DNA: TGTGCCTGGGGGAGCGGTCCAGATACGCAGTATTTT.

The chain links TRBV9 to TRBJ2-7, with 12 bases fitting TRBD1. The CDR3 is 15 residues long. The V and J ends lost 4 bases and 4 bases, in that order; junction bases with no gene match: 6. The germline CDR1 and CDR2 sequences are SGDLS and YYNGEE. CDR3 sequence (DNA): TGTGCCAGCAGCCCTGGGACAGGGGGCTTTTACGAGCAGTACTTC. It specifies CASSPGTGGFYEQYF.

The chain is built from TRBV5-6 and TRBJ2-5; 10 bases are a match to TRBD1. This CDR3 comprises 17 residues. Germline V CDR1 and CDR2: SGHDT, YYEEEE. Trimming cost V 0 bases and J 1 base; bases outside gene matches: 6. CDR3 in DNA: TGTGCCAGCAGCTTGGAACGGGACAGGGGACTCCAAGAGACCCAGTACTTC. Its protein is CASSLERDRGLQETQYF.

The J gene is TRBJ2-7, the V gene TRBV9; 10 positions match TRBD2. Germline CDR1 is SGDLS and CDR2 is YYNGEE. The CDR3 runs to 15 residues. V trimming: 0 bases; J trimming: 3 bases; junction bases outside the gene matches: 3. This CDR3 is CASSVDLAGDYEQYF. Here the CDR3 DNA reads TGTGCCAGCAGCGTAGACCTAGCGGGAGACTACGAGCAGTACTTC. Full variable domain (missing parts from reference TRBV9 and TRBJ2-7): DSGVTQTPKHLITATGQRVTLRCSPRSGDLSVYWYQQSLDQGLQFLIQYYNGEERAKGNILERFSAQQFPDLHSELNLSSLELGDSALYFCASSVDLAGDYEQYFGPGTRLTVT.

The J gene is TRBJ1-5, the V gene TRBV2; weak D call: TRBD1 (6 bases). The V and J ends lost 4 bases and 2 bases respectively, with 18 bases between them. The CDR3 is 17 residues long. Germline CDR1 SNHLY, CDR2 FYNNEI. The CDR3 reads CASSVGARRVRNQPQHF. The CDR3 DNA follows: TGTGCCAGCAGTGTGGGGGCCCGGAGGGTTCGCAATCAGCCCCAGCATTTT. The variable domain in full, with the rest retrieved from reference TRBV2 and TRBJ1-5, is EPEVTQTPSHQVTQMGQEVILRCVPISNHLYFYWYRQILGQKVEFLVSFYNNEISEKSEIFDDQFSVERPDGSNFTLKIRSTKLEDSAMYFCASSVGARRVRNQPQHFGDGTRLSIL.